A single sample gave rise to the 26 T cell receptor beta chains below, sequenced in a study of a mutant IDH1 vaccine in newly diagnosed glioma. Some clones are missing from TCRdb's copy, which holds only in-frame ones; the method was immunoSEQ multiplex PCR. The data hold about 88,000 clones, with roughly four fifths observed a single time. Described time point: baseline, week 1 (first vaccination visit). The treatment was: pre-vaccination baseline after standard-of-care therapy. This specimen consisted of PBMCs, obtained from a glioma patient treated with radiotherapy, temozolomide or both. The receptors derive from a man between 35 and 55 years old with glioma. Some clones in this sample may be carry-over from other donors' samples.

The gene calls are TRBV6-1 and TRBJ2-1, with D maybe TRBD1 (5 bases). V was cut by 3 bases and J by 3 bases, with 15 bases left in between. Germline V gene data show CDR1 as MNHNS and CDR2 as SASEGT. The CDR3 length is 16 residues. The DNA of the CDR3 is TGTGCCAGCAGTGACCGTGGGGCAGTTGGCTACAATGAGCAGTTCTTC. Translating it yields CASSDRGAVGYNEQFF.

CDR3 in DNA: TGTGCCAGCAGTAAGACAGGGACGGATCAGCCCCAGCATTTT. Amino acid sequence: CASSKTGTDQPQHF. V gene TRBV6-6 combines with J gene TRBJ1-5; 7 bases are shared with TRBD1. V lost 5 bases and J lost 5; bases outside the gene matches: 6. Germline V gene lookup returns CDR1 MNHNY and CDR2 SVGAGI (reference sequence). The CDR3 has 14 amino acids.

The rearrangement links TRBV25-1 to TRBJ2-7; D ambiguous. Trimming shortened V by 6 bases and J by 2 bases, and 11 bases separated the two germline ends. Germline CDR1 and CDR2: MGHDK and SYGVNS. This CDR3 has 13 residues. The CDR3 spells CASSDDVAYEQYF. The CDR3 nucleotides read TGTGCCAGCAGCGACGACGTAGCCTACGAGCAGTACTTC.

This chain uses TRBV5-6 with TRBJ2-7; TRBD1 agrees at 7 bases. The germline V gene has CDR1 SGHDT and CDR2 YYEEEE. Trimming at V came to 4 bases and at J to 2 bases, leaving 6 bases not matched to a gene. This CDR3 is 14 amino acids long. DNA of the CDR3: TGTGCCAGCAGCAGGCTCGACAGGGCCTACGAGCAGTACTTC. The encoded protein is CASSRLDRAYEQYF.

The rearrangement uses TRBV18 and TRBJ1-2, with D unresolved. The germline V gene has CDR1 KGHSH and CDR2 LQKENI. V was pared by 3 bases and J by 5 bases, with 7 bases between. The length of the CDR3 is 12 residues. This chain's CDR3 is CASSPDGYGYTF. DNA of the CDR3: TGTGCCAGCTCACCCGACGGGTATGGCTACACCTTC.

V is TRBV5-4 and J is TRBJ2-7; TRBD1 matches 10 bases. The CDR3 consists of 14 residues. The V and J ends lost 2 bases and 5 bases, in that order; junction bases with no gene match: 4. The germline gives CDR1 SGHNT, CDR2 YYREEE (reference sequence). CDR3 sequence reads: CASSFWDRGNEQYF. The CDR3 coding sequence is TGTGCCAGCAGCTTTTGGGACAGGGGCAACGAGCAGTACTTC.

This chain connects TRBV10-3 to TRBJ1-2, with TRBD1 matching over 9 bases. Germline CDR1 is ENHRY and CDR2 is SYGVKD. CDR3 length equals 16 residues. The V gene end was trimmed by 6 bases and the J gene end by 8 bases; junction bases not matched to a gene: 16. The CDR3 DNA reads TGTGCCATCAGCGGGGGTGGGACAGGGCATCCAGGCGGCTACACCTTC. Translated, it gives CAISGGGTGHPGGYTF.

This clone has just one count. The rearrangement uses TRBV25-1 and TRBJ2-1; weak D call: TRBD1 (5 bases). Germline values: CDR1 MGHDK, CDR2 SYGVNS. The V and J ends lost 6 bases and 8 bases respectively, with 17 bases between them. This CDR3 has 14 residues. The CDR3 DNA is TGTGCCAGCAGGGCCCTGTTAGAAGGGGATGAGCAGTTCTTC. Protein: CASRALLEGDEQFF.

CDR3 protein: CASSIGPFRAGGQETQYF. The CDR3 DNA reads TGTGCCAGTAGTATTGGTCCTTTTCGAGCGGGGGGGCAAGAGACCCAGTACTTC. The V call is TRBV19, the J call TRBJ2-5; 10 bases map to TRBD2. CDR3 length: 18 amino acids. V trimming: 3 bases; J trimming: 2 bases; junction bases outside the gene matches: 12. CDR1 and CDR2 from the germline V gene are LNHDA and SQIVND (reference sequence).

This clone appeared a single time. The CDR3 protein is CASSARTANYGYTF. In DNA, the CDR3 is TGTGCCAGCAGCGCCCGGACAGCTAACTATGGCTACACCTTC. This sequence joins TRBV9 and TRBJ1-2; a weak D match, TRBD1 (6 bases). Per germline, CDR1 SGDLS and CDR2 YYNGEE. The germline V and J ends were trimmed by 3 bases and 0 bases, with 9 bases remaining between them. The CDR3 spans 14 residues.

The rearrangement links TRBV10-2 to TRBJ1-5; 7 nucleotides agree with TRBD1. The CDR3 is 13 residues long. The germline gives CDR1 WSHSY, CDR2 SAAADI. V lost 8 bases and J lost 6; bases outside the gene matches: 7. This CDR3 is CASSGQVPQPQHF. DNA of the CDR3: TGCGCCAGCTCTGGACAGGTCCCTCAGCCCCAGCATTTT.

The chain recombines TRBV14 with TRBJ2-7, with 9 bases that match TRBD1. Germline V CDR1 and CDR2: SGHDN, FVKESK. With 5 bases clipped from V and 7 bases from J, the junction kept 9 bases outside the gene matches. This CDR3 comprises 14 residues. Here the CDR3 DNA reads TGTGCCAGCAGCAGACAGACAGGGGGTCGGGAGCAGTACTTC. Amino acid sequence: CASSRQTGGREQYF.

The J gene is TRBJ2-3, the V gene TRBV6-5; tentatively, D is TRBD1 or TRBD2 (5 bases each). Germline lookup yields CDR1 MNHEY and CDR2 SVGAGI. This CDR3 is built from 14 residues. The V gene lost 8 bases and the J gene lost 2 bases, with 14 bases spanning the gap. The chain's CDR3 is CASRLQGPTDTQYF. The DNA of the CDR3 is TGTGCCAGCCGATTGCAGGGACCCACAGATACGCAGTATTTT.

This clone occurred once. J is TRBJ2-3 and V is TRBV5-1, with 7 bases that match TRBD1. Losses at the gene ends were 2 bases for V and 3 bases for J; bases not matched to a gene: 3. In germline, CDR1 is SGHRS, CDR2 YFSETQ. The CDR3 totals 14 residues. DNA for the CDR3: TGCGCCAGCAGCTTAGGGACAGTGACAGATACGCAGTATTTT. This sequence encodes CASSLGTVTDTQYF.

V usage is TRBV6-5 and J usage is TRBJ1-2, with 9 bases fitting TRBD1. The CDR3 is made up of 15 amino acids. Germline-derived CDR1 and CDR2 are MNHEY and SVGAGI. After removal of 5 bases from V and 1 base from J, the junction contained 5 bases not matched to a gene. CDR3 sequence reads: CASSLRGQGNYGYTF. CDR3 in DNA: TGTGCCAGCAGTCTACGGGGACAGGGTAACTATGGCTACACCTTC.

The V and J genes are TRBV7-2 and TRBJ1-6; 7 bases map to TRBD1. With 6 bases clipped from V and 7 bases from J, the junction kept 9 bases outside the gene matches. The germline V gene has CDR1 SGHTA and CDR2 FQGNSA. This CDR3 is 15 amino acids long. DNA of the CDR3: TGTGCCAGCAGGGGGGGTACAGGGGTCAATTCACCCCTCCACTTT. Translating gives CASRGGTGVNSPLHF.

This chain links TRBV27 with TRBJ1-5; no reliable D call. CDR3 length equals 15 residues. Trimming shortened V by 0 bases and J by 8 bases, and 14 bases separated the two germline ends. CDR1 and CDR2 (germline): MNHEY, SMNVEV (reference sequence). The CDR3 spells CASSLSYGNLEPQHF. For the CDR3, the DNA is TGTGCCAGCAGTTTATCCTATGGGAATTTGGAGCCCCAGCATTTT.

The CDR3 nucleotides are TGTGCCGCAGGGCAGCGCTACGAGCAGTACTTC. It yields the protein CAAGQRYEQYF. This chain connects TRBV6-5 to TRBJ2-7; perhaps TRBD1 as D (5 bases). The CDR3 is made up of 11 amino acids. V gave up 11 bases and J gave up 3 bases, with 11 bases separating them. The germline V gene has CDR1 MNHEY and CDR2 SVGAGI.

This clone has just a few counts. The chain uses TRBV19 and TRBJ1-5; TRBD1 matches at 10 bases. This CDR3 is 15 amino acids long. The germline gives CDR1 LNHDA, CDR2 SQIVND (reference sequence). Trimming removed 6 bases from V and 5 bases from J; junction bases left unmatched: 7. The CDR3 sequence is CASRGTGARDQPQHF. CDR3 DNA sequence: TGTGCCAGTAGGGGGACAGGGGCAAGGGATCAGCCCCAGCATTTT.

A single count supports this clone. The chain links TRBV2 to TRBJ1-1, with a weak D call TRBD1 (5 bases). The CDR3 is made up of 11 amino acids. From germline, CDR1 is SNHLY and CDR2 FYNNEI. V lost 8 bases and J lost 8, with 12 bases in between. The CDR3, as DNA: TGTGCCAGCGGGAGGGGCGTAGAAGCTTTCTTT. Translating it yields CASGRGVEAFF.

The chain uses TRBV30 and TRBJ1-2; 8 bases align to TRBD1. The CDR3 has 14 amino acids. Trimming took 2 bases from V and 4 from J; bases not matched to a gene: 6. Per the germline V gene, CDR1 is GTSNPN and CDR2 is SVGIG (reference sequence). The CDR3, as DNA: TGTGCCTGGAGTACGCAGGGGGCTGTCTATGGCTACACCTTC. It codes for CAWSTQGAVYGYTF. Full variable domain (remainder filled in from reference TRBV30 and TRBJ1-2): SQTIHQWPATLVQPVGSPLSLECTVEGTSNPNLYWYRQAAGRGLQLLFYSVGIGQISSEVPQNLSASRPQDRQFILSSKKLLLSDSGFYLCAWSTQGAVYGYTFGSGTRLTVV.

This rearrangement joins TRBV6-4 to TRBJ2-5; 14 bases agree with TRBD2. The length of the CDR3 is 17 residues. Germline V gives CDR1 MRHNA, CDR2 SNTAGT. V was pared by 11 bases and J by 0 bases, with 11 bases of the junction left unmatched. DNA of the CDR3: TGTGCCGCAACGGGGACTAGCGGGGGAAAACACCAAGAGACCCAGTACTTC. Encoded protein: CAATGTSGGKHQETQYF.

The chain employs TRBV9 and TRBJ2-2, with no clear D. The CDR3 runs 12 residues. The germline CDR1 and CDR2 sequences are SGDLS and YYNGEE. V was clipped by 4 bases and J by 1 base, with 2 bases between them. The CDR3 loop is CASSRNTGELFF. The CDR3 region has the DNA TGTGCCAGCAGCCGGAACACCGGGGAGCTGTTTTTT.

V usage is TRBV10-2 and J usage is TRBJ2-7; 11 bases are shared with TRBD2. CDR3 size: 13 residues. J lost 4 bases, V lost 6 bases, and 2 bases had no gene match. CDR1 WSHSY and CDR2 SAAADI come from the germline V gene. CDR3 coding DNA: TGCGCCAGCAGACTAGCGGGGGTGTACGAGCAGTACTTC. It encodes CASRLAGVYEQYF.

The chain employs TRBV29-1 and TRBJ2-7; D remains ambiguous. Germline-derived CDR1 and CDR2 are SQVTM and ANQGSEA. Trimming shortened V by 4 bases and J by 0 bases, and 7 bases separated the two germline ends. The CDR3 covers 12 residues. The CDR3 loop reads CSVVSGSYEQYF. In nucleotides, the CDR3 is TGCAGCGTTGTGTCCGGCTCCTACGAGCAGTACTTC.

The chain carries TRBV29-1 and TRBJ1-1; D ambiguous. The CDR3 runs to 12 residues. V was pared by 1 base and J by 7 bases, with 10 bases between. The germline CDR1 and CDR2 sequences are SQVTM and ANQGSEA. The CDR3 reads CSVEGLVVEAFF. The CDR3 DNA sequence: TGCAGCGTTGAAGGTCTGGTGGTTGAAGCTTTCTTT.